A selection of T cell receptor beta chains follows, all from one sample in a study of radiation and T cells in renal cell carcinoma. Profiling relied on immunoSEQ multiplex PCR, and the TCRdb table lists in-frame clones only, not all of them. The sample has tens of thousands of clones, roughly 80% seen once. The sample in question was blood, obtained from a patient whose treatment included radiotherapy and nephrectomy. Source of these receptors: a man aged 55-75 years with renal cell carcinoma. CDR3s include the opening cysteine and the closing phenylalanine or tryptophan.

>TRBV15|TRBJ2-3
CATSRGFSTGITDTQYF
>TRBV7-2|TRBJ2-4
CASSLAGLGGDIQYF
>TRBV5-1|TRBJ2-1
CASSRSYSGTSYNEQFF
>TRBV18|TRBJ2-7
CASSPLASGAGEQYF
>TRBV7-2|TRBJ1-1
CASSLGRQVLAFF
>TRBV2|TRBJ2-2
CASRKDGRELFF
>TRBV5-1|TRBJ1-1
CASSLYWDKVNTEAFF
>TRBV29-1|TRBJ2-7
CSVEVWVAGGPLSSYEQYF
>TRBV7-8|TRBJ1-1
CASSFSDTEAFF
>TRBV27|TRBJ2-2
CASSSETGIGGELFF
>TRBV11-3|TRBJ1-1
CASLKGTGQNTEAFF
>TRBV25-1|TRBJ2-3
CASSEWQGADTQYF
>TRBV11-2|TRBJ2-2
CASSQDRVTNTGELFF
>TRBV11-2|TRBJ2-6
CASTVAGANVLTF
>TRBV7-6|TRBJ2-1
CASSFLAGAYYNEQFF
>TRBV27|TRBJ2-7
CASPTDPQNEQYF
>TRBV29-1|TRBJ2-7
CSVVRTSGNYEQYF
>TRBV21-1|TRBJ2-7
CASRYGGRGGEQYF
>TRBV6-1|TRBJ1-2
CASSDIDLYYYGYTF
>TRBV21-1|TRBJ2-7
CASSTRKGTSGSYSSYEQYF
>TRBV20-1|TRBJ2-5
CSARLGETQYF
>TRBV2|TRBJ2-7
CASSGENEQYF
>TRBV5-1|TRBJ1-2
CASSQEEGRVNGYTF
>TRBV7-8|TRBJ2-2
CASSPMGLAGGHGELFF
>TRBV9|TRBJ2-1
CASSGSAYNEQFF
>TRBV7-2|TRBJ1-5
CASSPAGTRRGQPQHF
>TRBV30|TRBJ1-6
CAWSGASGLRVGSPLHF
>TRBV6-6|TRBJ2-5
CASSSWREGPETQYF
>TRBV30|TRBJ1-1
CAWSIGPKNTEAFF
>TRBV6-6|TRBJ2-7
CASTGGLLEQYF
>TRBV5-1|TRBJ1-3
CASSLVGAGNTIYF
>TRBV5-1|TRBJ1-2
CASSLEGDYGYTF
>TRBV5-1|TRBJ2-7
CASSLGGATYEQYF
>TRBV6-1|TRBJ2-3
CASSEGGRAFLRTDTQYF
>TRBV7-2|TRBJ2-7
CATLGLAVYEQYF
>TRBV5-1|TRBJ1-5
CASSTEGGIQPQHF
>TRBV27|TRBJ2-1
CASSPPMGNEQFF
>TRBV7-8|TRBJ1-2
CASSLVPGGDGYTF
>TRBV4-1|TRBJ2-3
CASSQGVAQNTDTQYF
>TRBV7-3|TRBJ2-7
CASSLAMTSGSVFYEQYF
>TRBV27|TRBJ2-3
CASSWDTTDTQYF
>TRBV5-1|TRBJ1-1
CASSLRGAEAFF
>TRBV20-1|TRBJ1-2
CSGSRGEGYTF
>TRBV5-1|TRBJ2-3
CASSPGGGSRTDTQYF
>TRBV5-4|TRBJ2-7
CASSSGTAYEQYF
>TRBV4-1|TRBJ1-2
CASSQVIGPGYGYTF
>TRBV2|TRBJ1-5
CASSRQGENQPQHF
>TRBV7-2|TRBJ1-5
CASSLRGSQPQHF
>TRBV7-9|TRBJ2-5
CASSLSGGETQYF
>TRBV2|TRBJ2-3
CASSQLGTDTQYF
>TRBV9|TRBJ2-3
CASSQPGHPTDTQYF
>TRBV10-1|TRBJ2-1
CASSEGRTGLNEQFF